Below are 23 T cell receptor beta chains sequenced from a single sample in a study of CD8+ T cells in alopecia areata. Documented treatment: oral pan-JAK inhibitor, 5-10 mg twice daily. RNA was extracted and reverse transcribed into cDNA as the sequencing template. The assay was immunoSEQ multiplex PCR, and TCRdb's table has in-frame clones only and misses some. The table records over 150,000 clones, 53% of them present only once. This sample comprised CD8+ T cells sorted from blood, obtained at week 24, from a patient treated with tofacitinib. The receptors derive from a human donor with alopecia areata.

The CDR3 nucleotides read TGTGCCAGCAGTCCCTCGACAGAAGAGACCCAGTACTTC. Translated: CASSPSTEETQYF. This chain uses TRBV2 with TRBJ2-5; a weak D match, TRBD1 (5 bases). V lost 5 bases to trimming and J lost 3 bases, with 10 bases between them. From germline, CDR1 is SNHLY and CDR2 FYNNEI. The CDR3 extends over 13 amino acids.

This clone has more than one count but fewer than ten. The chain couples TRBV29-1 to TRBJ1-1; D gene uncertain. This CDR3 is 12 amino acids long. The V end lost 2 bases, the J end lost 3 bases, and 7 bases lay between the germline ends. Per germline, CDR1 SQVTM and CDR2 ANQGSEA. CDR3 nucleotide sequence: TGCAGCGTTGAAACCGGGGACACTGAAGCTTTCTTT. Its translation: CSVETGDTEAFF.

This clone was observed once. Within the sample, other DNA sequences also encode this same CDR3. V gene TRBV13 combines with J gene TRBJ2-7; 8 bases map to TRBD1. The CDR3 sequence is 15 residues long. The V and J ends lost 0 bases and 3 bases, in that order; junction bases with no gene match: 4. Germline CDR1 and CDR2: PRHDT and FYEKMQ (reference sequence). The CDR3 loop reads CASSLGGQGSYEQYF. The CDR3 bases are TGTGCCAGCAGCTTAGGTGGACAGGGTAGCTACGAGCAGTACTTC.

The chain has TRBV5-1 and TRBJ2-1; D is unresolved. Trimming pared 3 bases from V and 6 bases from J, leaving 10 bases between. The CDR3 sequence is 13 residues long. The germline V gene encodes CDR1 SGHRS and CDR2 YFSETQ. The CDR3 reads CASSWDDFNEQFF. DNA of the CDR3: TGCGCCAGCAGCTGGGATGACTTCAATGAGCAGTTCTTC.

The CDR3 protein is CASSPTGSDEQFF. CDR3 DNA: TGTGCCAGCAGCCCGACCGGGAGCGATGAGCAGTTCTTC. The chain joins TRBV5-6 to TRBJ2-1; weak D call: TRBD2 (6 bases). Trimming took off 4 bases at V and 8 bases at J, with 13 bases between the two ends. The CDR3 length is 13 residues. CDR1 and CDR2 (germline): SGHDT, YYEEEE.

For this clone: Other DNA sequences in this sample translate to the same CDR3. The CDR3 reads CSVDYGYTF. The CDR3 bases are TGCAGCGTTGATTATGGCTACACCTTC. V is TRBV29-1 and J is TRBJ1-2; D uncertain. Between the trimmed V and J ends, which lost 3 bases and 5 bases, there was a span of 1 base. Germline lookup yields CDR1 SQVTM and CDR2 ANQGSEA. CDR3 length equals 9 residues.

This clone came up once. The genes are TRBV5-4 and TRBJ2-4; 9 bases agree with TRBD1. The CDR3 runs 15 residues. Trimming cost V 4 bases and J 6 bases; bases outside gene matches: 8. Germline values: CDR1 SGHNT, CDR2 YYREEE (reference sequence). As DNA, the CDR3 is TGTGCCAGCAGCCCGTCCGGGACAGGGCTAAACATTCAGTACTTC. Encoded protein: CASSPSGTGLNIQYF.

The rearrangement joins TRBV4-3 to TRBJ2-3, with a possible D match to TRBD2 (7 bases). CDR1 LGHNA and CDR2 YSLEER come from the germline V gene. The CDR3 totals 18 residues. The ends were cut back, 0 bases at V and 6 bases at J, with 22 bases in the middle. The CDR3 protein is CASSQDYPIFGGLDTQYF. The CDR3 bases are TGCGCCAGCAGCCAAGACTATCCAATCTTCGGGGGGCTCGATACGCAGTATTTT.

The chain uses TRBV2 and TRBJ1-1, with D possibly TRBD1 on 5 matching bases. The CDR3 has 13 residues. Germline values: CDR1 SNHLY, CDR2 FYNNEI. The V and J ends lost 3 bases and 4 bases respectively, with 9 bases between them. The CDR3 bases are TGTGCCAGCAGTGATTACGGGGCCACTGAAGCTTTCTTT. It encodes CASSDYGATEAFF.

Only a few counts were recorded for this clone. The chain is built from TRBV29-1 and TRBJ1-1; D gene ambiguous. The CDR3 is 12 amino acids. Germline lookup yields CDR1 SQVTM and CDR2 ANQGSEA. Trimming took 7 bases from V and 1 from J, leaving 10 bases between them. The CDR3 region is CSAQVGNTEAFF. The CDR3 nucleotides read TGCAGCGCTCAGGTCGGGAACACTGAAGCTTTCTTT.

The CDR3 loop is CANTGPDRQFF. The CDR3, as DNA: TGTGCCAATACGGGGCCGGACAGGCAGTTCTTC. The chain couples TRBV2 to TRBJ2-1, with D perhaps TRBD1 (6 bases). V shed 10 bases and J shed 12 bases, with 16 bases lying between them. Germline assignment: CDR1 SNHLY and CDR2 FYNNEI. This CDR3 has 11 residues.

This chain's CDR3 is CASSPRDITYEQYF. In nucleotides, the CDR3 is TGCGCCAGCAGCCCCCGGGACATAACCTACGAGCAGTACTTC. V gene TRBV5-1 combines with J gene TRBJ2-7, with TRBD1 as a possible D gene (6 bases). The CDR3 covers 14 residues. Germline CDR1 SGHRS, CDR2 YFSETQ. Trimming took 4 bases from V and 2 from J, leaving 13 bases between them.

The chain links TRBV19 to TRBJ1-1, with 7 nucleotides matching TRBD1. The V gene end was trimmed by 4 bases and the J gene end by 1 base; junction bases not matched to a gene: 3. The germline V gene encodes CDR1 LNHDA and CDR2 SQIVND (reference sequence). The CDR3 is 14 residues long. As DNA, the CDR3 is TGTGCCAGTAGTACCCGGGACAGGAACACTGAAGCTTTCTTT. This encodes CASSTRDRNTEAFF.

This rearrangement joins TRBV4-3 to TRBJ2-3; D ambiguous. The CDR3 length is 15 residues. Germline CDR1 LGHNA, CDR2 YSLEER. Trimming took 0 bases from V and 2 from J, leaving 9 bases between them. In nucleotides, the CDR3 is TGCGCCAGCAGCCAAGACACAGACTTCACAGATACGCAGTATTTT. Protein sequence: CASSQDTDFTDTQYF.

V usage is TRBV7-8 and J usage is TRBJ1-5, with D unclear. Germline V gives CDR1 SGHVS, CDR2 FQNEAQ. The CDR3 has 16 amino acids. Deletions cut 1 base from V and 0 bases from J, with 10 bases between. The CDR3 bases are TGTGCCAGCAGCTTAGAGAGGACCTATAGCAATCAGCCCCAGCATTTT. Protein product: CASSLERTYSNQPQHF.

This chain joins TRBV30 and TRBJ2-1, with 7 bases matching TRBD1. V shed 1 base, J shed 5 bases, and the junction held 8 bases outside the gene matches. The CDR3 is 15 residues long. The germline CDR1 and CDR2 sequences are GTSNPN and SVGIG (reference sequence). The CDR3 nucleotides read TGTGCCTGGAGTGGTACAGGGGTAGGGGACAATGAGCAGTTCTTC. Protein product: CAWSGTGVGDNEQFF.

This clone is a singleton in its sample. In DNA, the CDR3 is TGTGCCAGCAGCGTAGCCTATGGCTACACCTTC. This encodes CASSVAYGYTF. V usage is TRBV9 and J usage is TRBJ1-2; D remains ambiguous. CDR1 is SGDLS, CDR2 YYNGEE, per germline. The CDR3 is 11 amino acids. Trimming left V 0 bases short and J 4 bases short, with 1 base between.

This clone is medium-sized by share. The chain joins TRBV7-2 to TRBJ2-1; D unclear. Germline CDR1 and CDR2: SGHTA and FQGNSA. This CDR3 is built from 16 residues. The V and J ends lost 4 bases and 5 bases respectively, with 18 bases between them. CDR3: CASSSRRSDRNNEQFF. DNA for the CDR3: TGTGCCAGCAGCTCCCGAAGATCAGATAGAAACAATGAGCAGTTCTTC.

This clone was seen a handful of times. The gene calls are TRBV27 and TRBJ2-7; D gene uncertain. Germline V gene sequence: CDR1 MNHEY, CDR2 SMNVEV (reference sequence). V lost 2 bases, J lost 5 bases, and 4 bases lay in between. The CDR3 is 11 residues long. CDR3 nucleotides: TGTGCCAGCAGTTTAGGTCACGAGCAGTACTTC. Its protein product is CASSLGHEQYF.

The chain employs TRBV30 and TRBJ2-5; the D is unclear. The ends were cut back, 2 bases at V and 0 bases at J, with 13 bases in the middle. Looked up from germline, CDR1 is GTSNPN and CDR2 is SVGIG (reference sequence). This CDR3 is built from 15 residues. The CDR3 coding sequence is TGTGCCTGGAGTTCGTTTGTGAGGTACCAAGAGACCCAGTACTTC. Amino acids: CAWSSFVRYQETQYF.

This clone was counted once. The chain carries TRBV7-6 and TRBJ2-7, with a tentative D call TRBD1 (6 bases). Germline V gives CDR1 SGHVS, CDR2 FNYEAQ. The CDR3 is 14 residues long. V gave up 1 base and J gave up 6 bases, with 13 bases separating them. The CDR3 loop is CASSLGGGASEQYF. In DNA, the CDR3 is TGTGCCAGCAGCTTAGGAGGGGGAGCATCCGAGCAGTACTTC.

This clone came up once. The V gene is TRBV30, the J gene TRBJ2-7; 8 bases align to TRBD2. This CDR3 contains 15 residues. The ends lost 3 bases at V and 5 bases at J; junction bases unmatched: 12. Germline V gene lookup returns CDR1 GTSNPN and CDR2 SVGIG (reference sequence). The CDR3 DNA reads TGTGCCTGGAGCGCCGGGAGGGGATTATCCAACGAGCAGTACTTC. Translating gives CAWSAGRGLSNEQYF.

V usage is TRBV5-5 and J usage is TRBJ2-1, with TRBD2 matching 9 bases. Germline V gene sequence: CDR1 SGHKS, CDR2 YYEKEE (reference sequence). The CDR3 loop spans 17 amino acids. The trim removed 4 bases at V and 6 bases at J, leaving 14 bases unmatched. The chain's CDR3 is CASSLKPLGTSRNEQFF. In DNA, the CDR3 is TGTGCCAGCAGCCTAAAACCATTGGGGACTAGCCGCAATGAGCAGTTCTTC. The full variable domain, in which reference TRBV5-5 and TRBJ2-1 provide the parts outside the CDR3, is DAGVTQSPTHLIKTRGQQVTLRCSPISGHKSVSWYQQVLGQGPQFIFQYYEKEERGRGNFPDRFSARQFPNYSSELNVNALLLGDSALYLCASSLKPLGTSRNEQFFGPGTRLTVL.